This section outlines one T cell receptor beta chain sequence together with its context. What it binds is unknown. All participants with HIV were treated in the United States. The V end lost 9 bases, the J end lost 2 bases, and 18 bases lay between the germline ends. CDR3 length: 15 amino acids. The germline V gene encodes CDR1 MNHEY and CDR2 SVGAGI. This sample is drawn from a study of long-term antiretroviral therapy in people with HIV. Study results and limitations: In samples taken after ART, diversity increased but remained below transplant donor control levels. Pre-ART-expanded clones dominated the repertoire at all time points.

It was version v3.0 of the immunoSEQ assay that was run at survey level. Data came from immunoSEQ multiplex PCR; TCRdb stores just in-frame clones and leaves some out. Of more than 11,000 clones in the sample, 77% were seen once. This sequence was found in a man between 35 and 55 years old with HIV. This sample comprised unsorted PBMCs, obtained 1.3 years before starting antiretroviral therapy. The chain uses TRBV6-5 and TRBJ2-3; D is perhaps TRBD1 (6 bases). CDR3 sequence: CASRYPGDPTDTQYF. CDR3 DNA: TGTGCCAGTCGTTATCCAGGGGATCCCACAGATACGCAGTATTTT.